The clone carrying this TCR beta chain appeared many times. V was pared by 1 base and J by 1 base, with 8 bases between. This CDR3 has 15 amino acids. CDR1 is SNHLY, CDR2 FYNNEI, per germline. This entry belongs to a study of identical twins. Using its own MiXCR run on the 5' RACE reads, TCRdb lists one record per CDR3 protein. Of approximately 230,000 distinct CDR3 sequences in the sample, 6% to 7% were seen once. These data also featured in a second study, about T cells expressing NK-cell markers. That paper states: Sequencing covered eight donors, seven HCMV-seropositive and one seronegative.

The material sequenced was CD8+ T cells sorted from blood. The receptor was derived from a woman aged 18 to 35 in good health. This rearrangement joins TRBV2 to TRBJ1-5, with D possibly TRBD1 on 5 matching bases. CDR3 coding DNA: TGTGCCAGCAGTGAAGGTCAGGGAAGCAATCAGCCCCAGCATTTT. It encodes CASSEGQGSNQPQHF.